One TCR beta chain is described in this entry. Read data end 3 residues before the CDR3 end; the end is taken from the germline J gene. Sequencing was performed with immunoSEQ multiplex PCR; in TCRdb, only in-frame clones are kept and a portion is missing. The sample data list about 48,000 clones. This sample was included in a study of Tregs in tolerant kidney transplant recipients. Study details: Related graft donors supplied nonmyeloablative bone marrow transplants, and mixed chimerism was transient.

Trimming at V came to 4 bases and at J to 0 bases, leaving 6 bases not matched to a gene. The CDR3 has 16 amino acids. Germline V gene sequence: CDR1 LNHDA, CDR2 SQIVND (reference sequence). The chain has TRBV19 and TRBJ1-5, with 7 positions matching TRBD1. The receptor was isolated from a human donor who received a combined kidney and bone marrow transplant. This specimen was CD4+ T cells from blood, taken before the transplant. CDR3 bases read: TGTGCCAGTAGTACCGGGACAGAAAATAGCAATCAGCCC. Amino acid sequence: CASSTGTENSNQP. The whole CDR3 reads CASSTGTENSNQPQHF. Combining the CDR3 with reference TRBV19 and TRBJ1-5 gives the whole variable domain DGGITQSPKYLFRKEGQNVTLSCEQNLNHDAMYWYRQDPGQGLRLIYYSQIVNDFQKGDIAEGYSVSREKKESFPLTVTSAQKNPTAFYLCASSTGTENSNQPQHFGDGTRLSIL.